The clone carrying this T cell receptor beta chain was observed at least ten times. The antigen remains unidentified. The sample belongs to a study of blood T cells in healthy people across ages. Study results and limitations: Per-million-T-cell TCR beta diversity fell roughly linearly with age. Donor CMV status was unknown, possibly confounding expanded clonotype changes.

A second roughly 6 to 11 cycle PCR used barcoded and J-beta primers. Each CDR3 protein is one row after TCRdb ran MiXCR on the 5' RACE reads. The table has approximately 770,000 distinct CDR3 sequences, roughly 50% seen once. Each sample used at least 6.5 million PBMCs. The extraction recovered at least 5.5 micrograms of total RNA per sample. The sequenced sample consisted of blood. The clonotype was recovered from a man aged 30 to 39 in good health.

The CDR3 loop reads CASSLIADTQYF. CDR3 DNA sequence: TGTGCCAGTTCCCTTATTGCGGATACGCAGTATTTT. This chain uses TRBV2 with TRBJ2-3; D call uncertain. This CDR3 contains 12 residues. Germline CDR1 and CDR2: SNHLY and FYNNEI. V was cut by 9 bases and J by 6 bases, with 13 bases left in between.